This T cell receptor (beta chain) came from a study of control samples from healthy donors and cancer patients. The CDR3 contains 15 residues. With 0 bases clipped from V and 3 bases from J, the junction kept 3 bases outside the gene matches. CDR1 SGHRS and CDR2 YFSETQ come from the germline V gene. This table comes from immunoSEQ multiplex PCR, and its TCRdb copy is limited to in-frame clones, with some not included. The data hold over 120,000 clones, with 85% to 95% observed a single time. V is TRBV5-1 and J is TRBJ2-1, with 7 bases matching TRBD2. Sequenced input: PBMCs. The TCR originated in a man aged 55 to 70 with colorectal cancer. CDR3: CASSLAGTNYNEQFF. In DNA form, the CDR3 reads TGCGCCAGCAGCTTGGCCGGGACTAACTACAATGAGCAGTTCTTC.